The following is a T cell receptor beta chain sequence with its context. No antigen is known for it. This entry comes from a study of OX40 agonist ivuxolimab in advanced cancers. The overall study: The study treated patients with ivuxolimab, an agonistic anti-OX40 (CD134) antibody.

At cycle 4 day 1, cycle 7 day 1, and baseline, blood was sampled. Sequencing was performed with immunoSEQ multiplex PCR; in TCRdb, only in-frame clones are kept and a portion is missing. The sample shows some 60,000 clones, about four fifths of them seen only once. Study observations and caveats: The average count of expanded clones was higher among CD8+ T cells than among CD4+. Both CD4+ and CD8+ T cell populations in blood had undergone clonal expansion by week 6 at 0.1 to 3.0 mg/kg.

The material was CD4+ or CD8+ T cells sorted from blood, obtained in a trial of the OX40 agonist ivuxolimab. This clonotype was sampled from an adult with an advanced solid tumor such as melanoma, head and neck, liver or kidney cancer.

CDR3: CASSQSTGLAKNIQYF. In nucleotides, the CDR3 is TGTGCCAGCAGCCAATCGACAGGTCTAGCCAAAAACATTCAGTACTTC. The chain carries TRBV16 and TRBJ2-4, with a possible D match to TRBD1 (6 bases). Trimming took off 0 bases at V and 0 bases at J, with 9 bases between the two ends. Per germline, CDR1 KGHSY and CDR2 FQNENV. The CDR3 length is 16 residues.